A single sample gave rise to the 17 T cell receptor beta chains below, sequenced in a study of shared clonotypes between healthy human individuals (dated by TCRdb to the early 2020s). The library relied on the immunoSEQ multiplex PCR assay. The clones in this table, taken by TCRdb from immuneACCESS, are in-frame only. Not every clone is retained; where verified, under half of the shortfall comes from an unresolved V gene, and the cause of the rest is unknown. The sample table contains around 2,000,000 clones; only one count was recorded for about 95% of them. The ten largest account for around 1.1% of the sample. CD8 naive samples consisted of CD45RO-negative cells that were positively selected for CCR7, yielding a CD45RA+CCR7+ population without TemRA cells. Material: naive CD8+ T cells sorted from blood. The sample's cell subset or site label, in plain terms: CD45RA+CCR7+. Source of these receptors: a man aged 18 to 29 in good health.

The chain is built from TRBV7-9 and TRBJ2-7, with TRBD2 matching over 7 bases. The junction had 9 bases not matched to a gene; V was cut back by 4 bases and J by 0 bases. Germline assignment: CDR1 SEHNR and CDR2 FQNEAQ (reference sequence). The CDR3 length is 16 residues. The CDR3 DNA reads as TGTGCCAGCAGCTCAACACGACTAGCTCGCTCCTACGAGCAGTACTTC. It is translated as CASSSTRLARSYEQYF. Full variable domain (outside the CDR3, taken from reference TRBV7-9 and TRBJ2-7): DTGVSQNPRHKITKRGQNVTFRCDPISEHNRLYWYRQTLGQGPEFLTYFQNEAQLEKSRLLSDRFSAERPKGSFSTLEIQRTEQGDSAMYLCASSSTRLARSYEQYFGPGTRLTVT.

The chain links TRBV7-2 to TRBJ2-1; no definite D call. V gave up 2 bases and J gave up 6 bases, with 8 bases separating them. CDR1 SGHTA and CDR2 FQGNSA come from the germline V gene. This CDR3 region has 13 residues. CDR3 protein: CASSLIMSNEQFF. Here the CDR3 DNA reads TGTGCCAGCAGCTTAATCATGTCCAATGAGCAGTTCTTC.

This sequence joins TRBV7-6 and TRBJ2-7, with TRBD1 as a possible D gene (6 bases). The germline V and J ends were trimmed by 2 bases and 3 bases, with 8 bases remaining between them. CDR3 length: 13 residues. CDR1 is SGHVS and CDR2 is FNYEAQ in the germline V gene. CDR3 DNA sequence: TGTGCCAGCAGCTTACACAGGGACTACGAGCAGTACTTC. Its protein is CASSLHRDYEQYF.

The J gene is TRBJ1-2, the V gene TRBV4-3; D ambiguous. Deletions cut 3 bases from V and 1 base from J, with 9 bases between. CDR3 length: 14 amino acids. CDR1 LGHNA and CDR2 YSLEER come from the germline V gene. The CDR3 DNA sequence: TGCGCCAGCAGCCAGGTCTCAGATAACTATGGCTACACCTTC. Translating gives CASSQVSDNYGYTF.

This clone was detected once. In DNA, the CDR3 is TGTGCCAGCAGTTTTGGGGTAACCGGGGGACAGGGAACGGGTACGCAGTATTTT. Its protein is CASSFGVTGGQGTGTQYF. The chain couples TRBV28 to TRBJ2-3; 9 nucleotides line up with TRBD1. Germline V gives CDR1 MDHEN, CDR2 SYDVKM. This CDR3 has 18 residues. V lost 3 bases to trimming and J lost 8 bases; unmatched junction nucleotides: 18.

The DNA for the CDR3 is TGTGCCAGCAGTTACAGAGGGGTCGGGGCCAACGTCCTGACTTTC. This sequence encodes CASSYRGVGANVLTF. The chain uses TRBV6-5 and TRBJ2-6; D may be TRBD1 or TRBD2 (5 bases each). Trimming left V 2 bases short and J 4 bases short, with 9 bases between. CDR1 and CDR2 (germline): MNHEY, SVGAGI. The CDR3 has 15 amino acids.

For this clone: This CDR3 is also generated by other DNA sequences in the sample. This chain connects TRBV7-9 to TRBJ2-7; 12 bases fit TRBD1. Looked up from germline, CDR1 is SEHNR and CDR2 is FQNEAQ (reference sequence). V was pared by 2 bases and J by 2 bases, with 1 base of the junction left unmatched. The CDR3 totals 15 residues. The DNA for the CDR3 is TGTGCCAGCAGCTTAAGGGACAGGGGGCCCTACGAGCAGTACTTC. Translation gives CASSLRDRGPYEQYF.

CDR3 residues: CASSQDGGTGHEQYF. CDR3 in DNA: TGTGCCAGCAGCCAAGATGGGGGGACAGGGCACGAGCAGTACTTC. This rearrangement joins TRBV14 to TRBJ2-7; 9 nucleotides align to TRBD1. CDR3 length equals 15 residues. V dropped 0 bases and J dropped 5; count of bases not matched to a gene: 5. Germline lookup yields CDR1 SGHDN and CDR2 FVKESK.

The rearrangement joins TRBV6-5 to TRBJ1-2; D not resolved. V was shortened by 2 bases and J by 5 bases, with 12 bases between the two germline ends. The length of the CDR3 is 14 residues. CDR1 MNHEY and CDR2 SVGAGI come from the germline V gene. Here the CDR3 DNA reads TGTGCCAGCAGTTACGGCGGAACCAGTTATGGCTACACCTTC. Translated, it gives CASSYGGTSYGYTF.

The chain links TRBV6-1 to TRBJ1-1; 9 nucleotides align to TRBD1. Germline CDR1 and CDR2: MNHNS and SASEGT. The CDR3 is 14 amino acids. J gave up 5 bases and V 1 base, and 2 bases lay outside the gene matches. The CDR3 region is CASSEDRGLTEAFF. CDR3 nucleotide sequence: TGTGCCAGCAGTGAAGACAGGGGGCTAACTGAAGCTTTCTTT.

V and J are TRBV5-1 and TRBJ1-2; no clear D. V lost 0 bases and J 0 bases, leaving 9 bases between the germline ends. Germline-derived CDR1 and CDR2 are SGHRS and YFSETQ. The CDR3 spans 15 residues. The CDR3 nucleotides are TGCGCCAGCAGCTTGGACGGGCCGGCTAACTATGGCTACACCTTC. It specifies CASSLDGPANYGYTF.

This clone was detected many times. The chain links TRBV30 to TRBJ1-4, with 9 bases identical to TRBD1. Per germline, CDR1 GTSNPN and CDR2 SVGIG (reference sequence). This CDR3 spans 13 amino acids. The trim removed 2 bases at V and 8 bases at J, leaving 3 bases unmatched. CDR3 region: CAWSTGQGEKLFF. The CDR3 region has the DNA TGTGCCTGGAGTACCGGACAGGGGGAAAAACTGTTTTTT.

The J gene is TRBJ2-1, the V gene TRBV7-9; a weak D match, TRBD1 (8 bases). This CDR3 has 16 residues. CDR1 SEHNR and CDR2 FQNEAQ come from the germline V gene (reference sequence). The V end lost 5 bases, the J end lost 2 bases, and 16 bases lay between the germline ends. The CDR3 reads CASSPGGGGPYNEQFF. The DNA for the CDR3 is TGTGCCAGCAGCCCAGGGGGCGGGGGACCCTACAATGAGCAGTTCTTC.

The chain has TRBV6-6 and TRBJ1-3; the match to TRBD1 covers 8 bases. The length of the CDR3 is 16 residues. In germline, CDR1 is MNHNY, CDR2 SVGAGI (reference sequence). With V trimmed by 2 bases and J by 0 bases, 3 bases remained unmatched. DNA for the CDR3: TGTGCCAGCAGTTACCCGGACAGGGCCTCTGGAAACACCATATATTTT. Protein sequence: CASSYPDRASGNTIYF.

On this clone itself: Other DNA sequences in the same sample also yield this CDR3. The chain employs TRBV6-5 and TRBJ2-7; 8 bases line up with TRBD1. CDR3 length: 14 amino acids. The germline CDR1 and CDR2 sequences are MNHEY and SVGAGI. V shed 2 bases, J shed 3 bases, and the junction held 3 bases outside the gene matches. The CDR3 sequence: CASSYLGQGYEQYF. The CDR3 bases are TGTGCCAGCAGTTACCTTGGACAGGGCTACGAGCAGTACTTC.

This chain uses TRBV6-6 with TRBJ1-1; D may be TRBD1 (6 bases). CDR3 length equals 13 residues. CDR1 is MNHNY and CDR2 is SVGAGI in the germline V gene (reference sequence). The V and J ends lost 6 bases and 4 bases respectively, with 12 bases between them. The CDR3 here is CASSLSGVTEAFF. In DNA form, the CDR3 reads TGTGCCAGCAGCCTATCAGGGGTCACTGAAGCTTTCTTT.

The chain has TRBV11-2 and TRBJ2-3; D remains unclear. From germline, CDR1 is SGHAT and CDR2 FQNNGV. CDR3 length: 15 amino acids. V lost 1 base and J 3 bases, leaving 11 bases between the germline ends. The CDR3 nucleotides are TGTGCCAGCAGCTTAGCCCTCGGGCTAACAGATACGCAGTATTTT. Translated: CASSLALGLTDTQYF.